This T cell receptor (beta chain) was identified in a study of blood T cell repertoires in COVID-19. Study summary: Whether acute or convalescent, the COVID-19 samples came from the United States, Italy and Spain. Sources were T cells, B-cell-depleted T cells, or PBMCs; the material itself was cDNA or gDNA.

The J segment lost 0 bases and the V segment lost 5 bases, leaving 4 bases of the junction unmatched. The CDR3 is made up of 14 amino acids. Germline V gene lookup returns CDR1 MNHEY and CDR2 SMNVEV (reference sequence). Methods used by the authors: Reference gene primer amplification in the assay estimated nucleated cell counts. TCRdb's table, derived via immunoSEQ multiplex PCR, lists solely in-frame clones and lacks some. The V and J calls and the clone size are those of that table, but D and trimming were determined from the DNA. The sample has hundreds of thousands of clones; 85% to 90% are singletons.

This receptor was obtained from a woman younger than 30 with acute or convalescent COVID-19. The chain uses TRBV27 and TRBJ2-7; 7 bases fit TRBD1. Sequences were obtained from peripheral blood. For the CDR3, the DNA is TGTGCCAGCAGTACCCGACAGGGCTCCTACGAGCAGTACTTC. Its translation is CASSTRQGSYEQYF.